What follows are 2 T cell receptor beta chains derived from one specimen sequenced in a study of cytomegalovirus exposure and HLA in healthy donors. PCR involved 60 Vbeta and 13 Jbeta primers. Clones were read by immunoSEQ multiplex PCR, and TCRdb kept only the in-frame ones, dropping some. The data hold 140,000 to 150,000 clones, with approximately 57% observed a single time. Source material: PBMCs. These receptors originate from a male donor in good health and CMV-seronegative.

Written as DNA, the CDR3 is TGTGCCAGCAGCGGAAGCGGGTCTTACAATGAGCAGTTCTTC. Its protein is CASSGSGSYNEQFF. The chain employs TRBV9 and TRBJ2-1, with a weak D call TRBD2 (6 bases). CDR1 SGDLS and CDR2 YYNGEE come from the germline V gene. The CDR3 extends over 14 amino acids. Deletions cut 3 bases from V and 4 bases from J, with 11 bases between.

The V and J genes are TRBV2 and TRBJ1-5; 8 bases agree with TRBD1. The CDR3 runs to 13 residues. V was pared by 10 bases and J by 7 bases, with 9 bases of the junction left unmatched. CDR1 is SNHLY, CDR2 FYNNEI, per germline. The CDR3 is CAMSDREEQPQHF. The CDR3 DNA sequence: TGTGCCATGTCGGACAGGGAAGAACAGCCCCAGCATTTT.